This T cell receptor beta chain comes out of a study of early T cells in non-severe SARS-CoV-2 infection. The germline V gene has CDR1 MNHEY and CDR2 SVGEGT. The V gene end was trimmed by 0 bases and the J gene end by 0 bases; junction bases not matched to a gene: 4. The CDR3 is 18 residues long. In this sample, this clonotype turned up many times. TCRdb ran MiXCR on the 5' RACE reads and lists one entry per CDR3 protein. This sample carries under 85,000 distinct CDR3 sequences, around 11% of them seen once, and the ten largest clones take roughly 6.8%. The receptor's source is an adult who was a healthcare worker with PCR-confirmed SARS-CoV-2 infection or an uninfected control (not recorded which). The V call is TRBV6-2 or TRBV6-3, the J call TRBJ2-1; TRBD2 matches 11 bases. Sequencing was performed on whole blood. CDR3 amino acids: CASSYSISGRASYNEQFF. The DNA of the CDR3 is TGTGCCAGCAGTTACTCAATTAGCGGGAGGGCCTCCTACAATGAGCAGTTCTTC.